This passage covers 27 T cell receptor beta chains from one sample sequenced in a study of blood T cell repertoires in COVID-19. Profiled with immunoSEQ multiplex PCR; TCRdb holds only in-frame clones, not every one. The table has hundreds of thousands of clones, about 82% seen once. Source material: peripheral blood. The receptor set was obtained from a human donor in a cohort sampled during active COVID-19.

The CDR3 nucleotides are TGTGCCAGCAGCTCAACCCTTTACGGGGTTCAAGCTTTCTTT. Protein: CASSSTLYGVQAFF. The chain recombines TRBV7-9 with TRBJ1-1; D not certain. Trimming took off 4 bases at V and 9 bases at J, with 18 bases between the two ends. CDR3 length: 14 residues. Germline V gives CDR1 SEHNR, CDR2 FQNEAQ (reference sequence).

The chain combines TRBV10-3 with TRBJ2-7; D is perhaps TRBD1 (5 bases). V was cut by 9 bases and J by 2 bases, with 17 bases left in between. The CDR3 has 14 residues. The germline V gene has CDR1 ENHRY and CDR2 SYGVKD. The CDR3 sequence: CAIRADSPTYEQYF. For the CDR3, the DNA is TGTGCCATTAGAGCCGACAGTCCTACCTACGAGCAGTACTTC.

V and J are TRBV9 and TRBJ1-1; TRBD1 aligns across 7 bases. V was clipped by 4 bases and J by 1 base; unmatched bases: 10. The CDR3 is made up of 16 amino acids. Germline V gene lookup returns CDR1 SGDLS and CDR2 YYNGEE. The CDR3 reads CASSPRDRAGNTEAFF. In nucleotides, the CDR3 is TGTGCCAGCAGCCCCCGGGACAGAGCTGGGAACACTGAAGCTTTCTTT.

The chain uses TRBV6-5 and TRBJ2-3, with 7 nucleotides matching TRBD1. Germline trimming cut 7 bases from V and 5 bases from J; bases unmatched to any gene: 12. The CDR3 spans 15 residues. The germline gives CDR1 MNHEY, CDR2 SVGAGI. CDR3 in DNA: TGTGCCAGCACCCTGAGACAGGGATTGGGAGATACGCAGTATTTT. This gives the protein CASTLRQGLGDTQYF.

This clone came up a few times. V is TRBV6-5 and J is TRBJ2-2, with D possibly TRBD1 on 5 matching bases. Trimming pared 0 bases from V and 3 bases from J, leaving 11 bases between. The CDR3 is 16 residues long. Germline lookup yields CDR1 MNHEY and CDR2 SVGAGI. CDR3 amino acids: CASSYSGRGYTGELFF. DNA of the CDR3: TGTGCCAGCAGTTACTCGGGAAGGGGATACACCGGGGAGCTGTTTTTT.

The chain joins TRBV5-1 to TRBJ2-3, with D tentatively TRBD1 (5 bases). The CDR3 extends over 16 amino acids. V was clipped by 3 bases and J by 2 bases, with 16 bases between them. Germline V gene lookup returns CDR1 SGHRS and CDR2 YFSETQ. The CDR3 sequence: CASSWGSQADTDTQYF. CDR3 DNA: TGCGCCAGCAGCTGGGGTTCACAGGCGGACACAGATACGCAGTATTTT.

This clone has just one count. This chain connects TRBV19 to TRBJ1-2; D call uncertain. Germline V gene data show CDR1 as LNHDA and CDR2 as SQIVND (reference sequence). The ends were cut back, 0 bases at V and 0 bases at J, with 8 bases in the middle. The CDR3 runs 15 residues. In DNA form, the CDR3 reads TGTGCCAGTAGTATAGATTCCCCATCTAACTATGGCTACACCTTC. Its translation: CASSIDSPSNYGYTF.

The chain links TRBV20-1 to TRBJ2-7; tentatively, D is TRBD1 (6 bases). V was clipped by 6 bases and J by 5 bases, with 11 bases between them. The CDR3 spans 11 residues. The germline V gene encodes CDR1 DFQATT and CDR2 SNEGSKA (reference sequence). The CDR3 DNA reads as TGCAGTGCGGGAAACAGGGACGAGCAGTACTTC. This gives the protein CSAGNRDEQYF.

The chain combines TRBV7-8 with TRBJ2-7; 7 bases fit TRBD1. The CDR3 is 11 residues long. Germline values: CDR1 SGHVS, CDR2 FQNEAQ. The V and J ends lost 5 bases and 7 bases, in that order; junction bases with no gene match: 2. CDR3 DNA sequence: TGTGCCAGCAGCCTGACAGGGGAGCAGTACTTC. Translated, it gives CASSLTGEQYF.

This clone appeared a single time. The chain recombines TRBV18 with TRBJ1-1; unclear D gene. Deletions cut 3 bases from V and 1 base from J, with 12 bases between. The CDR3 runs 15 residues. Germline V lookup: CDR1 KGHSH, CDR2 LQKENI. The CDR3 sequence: CASSPFSGSNTEAFF. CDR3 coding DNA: TGTGCCAGCTCACCGTTTTCGGGGTCGAACACTGAAGCTTTCTTT.

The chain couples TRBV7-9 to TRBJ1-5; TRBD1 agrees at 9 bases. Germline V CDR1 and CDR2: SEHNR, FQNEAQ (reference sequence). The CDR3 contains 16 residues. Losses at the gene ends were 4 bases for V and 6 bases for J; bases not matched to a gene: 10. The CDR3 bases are TGTGCCAGCAGCTCCTCGACAGGGGGATTCAGTCAGCCCCAGCATTTT. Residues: CASSSSTGGFSQPQHF.

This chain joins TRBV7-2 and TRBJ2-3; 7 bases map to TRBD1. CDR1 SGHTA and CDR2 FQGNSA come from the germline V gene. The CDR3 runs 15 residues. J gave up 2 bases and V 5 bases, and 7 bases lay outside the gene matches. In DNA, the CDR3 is TGTGCCAGCAGCCCAAGGGGGACAGCCACAGATACGCAGTATTTT. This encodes CASSPRGTATDTQYF.

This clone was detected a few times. The CDR3 sequence is CASSQSPGTSGGTGELFF. The CDR3 nucleotides are TGTGCCAGCTCACAAAGTCCCGGGACTAGCGGCGGGACCGGGGAGCTGTTTTTT. The rearrangement links TRBV18 to TRBJ2-2; TRBD2 aligns across 11 bases. The CDR3 is 18 residues long. The V gene end was trimmed by 4 bases and the J gene end by 5 bases; junction bases not matched to a gene: 12. CDR1 is KGHSH, CDR2 LQKENI, per germline.

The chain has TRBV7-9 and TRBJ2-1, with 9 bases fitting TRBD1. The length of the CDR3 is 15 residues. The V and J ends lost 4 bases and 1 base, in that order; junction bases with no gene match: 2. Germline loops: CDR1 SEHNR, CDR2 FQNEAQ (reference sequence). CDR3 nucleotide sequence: TGTGCCAGCAGCTCAGGACAGGGGTCCTACAATGAGCAGTTCTTC. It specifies CASSSGQGSYNEQFF. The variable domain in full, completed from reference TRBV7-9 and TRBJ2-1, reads DTGVSQNPRHKITKRGQNVTFRCDPISEHNRLYWYRQTLGQGPEFLTYFQNEAQLEKSRLLSDRFSAERPKGSFSTLEIQRTEQGDSAMYLCASSSGQGSYNEQFFGPGTRLTVL.

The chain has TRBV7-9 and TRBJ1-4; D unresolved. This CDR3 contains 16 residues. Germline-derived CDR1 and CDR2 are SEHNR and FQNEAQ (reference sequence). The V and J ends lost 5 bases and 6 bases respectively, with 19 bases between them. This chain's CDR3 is CASSPSTGSWDEKLFF. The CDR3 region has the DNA TGTGCCAGCAGCCCTTCGACCGGGTCCTGGGATGAAAAACTGTTTTTT.

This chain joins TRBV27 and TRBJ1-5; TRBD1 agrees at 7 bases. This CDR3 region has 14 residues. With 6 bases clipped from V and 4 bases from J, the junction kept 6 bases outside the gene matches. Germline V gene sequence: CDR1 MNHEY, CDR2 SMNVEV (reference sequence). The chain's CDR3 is CASSRDRVNQPQHF. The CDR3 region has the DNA TGTGCCAGCAGCCGCGACAGGGTAAATCAGCCCCAGCATTTT.

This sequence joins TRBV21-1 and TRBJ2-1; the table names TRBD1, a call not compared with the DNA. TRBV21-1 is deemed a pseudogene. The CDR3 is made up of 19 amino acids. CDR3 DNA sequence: TGTGCCAGCATTCACTATGACAGGGGGTCTCCCTACCCCTACAATGAGCAGTTCTTC. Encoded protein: CASIHYDRGSPYPYNEQFF.

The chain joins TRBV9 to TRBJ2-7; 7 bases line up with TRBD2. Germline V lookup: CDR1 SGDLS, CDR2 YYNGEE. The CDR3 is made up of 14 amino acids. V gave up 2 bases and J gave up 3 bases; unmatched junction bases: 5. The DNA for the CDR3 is TGTGCCAGCAGCGTGCGAGGCGGGGGCTACGAGCAGTACTTC. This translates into CASSVRGGGYEQYF.

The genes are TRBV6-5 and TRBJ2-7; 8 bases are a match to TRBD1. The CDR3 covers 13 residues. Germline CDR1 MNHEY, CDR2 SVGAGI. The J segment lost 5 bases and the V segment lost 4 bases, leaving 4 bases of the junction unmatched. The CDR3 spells CASSFRQGNEQYF. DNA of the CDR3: TGTGCCAGCAGTTTCCGACAGGGGAACGAGCAGTACTTC.

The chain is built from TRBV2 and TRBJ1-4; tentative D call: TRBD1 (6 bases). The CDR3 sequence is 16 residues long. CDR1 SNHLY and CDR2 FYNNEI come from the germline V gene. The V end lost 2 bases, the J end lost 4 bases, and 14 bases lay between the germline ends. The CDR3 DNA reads TGTGCCAGCAGTGAAATTACAACAGGGATTAATGAAAAACTGTTTTTT. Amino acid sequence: CASSEITTGINEKLFF. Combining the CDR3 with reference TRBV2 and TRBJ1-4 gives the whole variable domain EPEVTQTPSHQVTQMGQEVILRCVPISNHLYFYWYRQILGQKVEFLVSFYNNEISEKSEIFDDQFSVERPDGSNFTLKIRSTKLEDSAMYFCASSEITTGINEKLFFGSGTQLSVL.

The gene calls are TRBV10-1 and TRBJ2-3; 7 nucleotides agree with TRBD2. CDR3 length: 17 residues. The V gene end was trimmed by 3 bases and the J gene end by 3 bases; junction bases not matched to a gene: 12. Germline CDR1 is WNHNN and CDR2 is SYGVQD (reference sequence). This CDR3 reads CASSDQRAGTGTDTQYF. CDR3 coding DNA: TGCGCCAGCAGTGACCAGAGAGCGGGGACTGGAACAGATACGCAGTATTTT.

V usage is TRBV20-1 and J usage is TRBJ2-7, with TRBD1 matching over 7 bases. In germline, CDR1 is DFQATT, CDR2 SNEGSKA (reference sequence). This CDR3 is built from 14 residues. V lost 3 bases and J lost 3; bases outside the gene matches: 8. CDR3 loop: CSASSSGGVYEQYF. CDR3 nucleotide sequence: TGCAGTGCTAGTTCCTCAGGGGGAGTCTACGAGCAGTACTTC.

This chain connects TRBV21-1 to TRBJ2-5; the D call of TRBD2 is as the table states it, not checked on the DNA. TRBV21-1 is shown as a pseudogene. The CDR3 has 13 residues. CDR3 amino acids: CASSKGGEETQYF. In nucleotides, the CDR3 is TGTGCCAGCAGCAAAGGCGGGGAAGAGACCCAGTACTTC.

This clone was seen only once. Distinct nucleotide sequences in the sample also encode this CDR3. As DNA, the CDR3 is TGCAGTGCTAGAGGAGGATACGAGCAGTACTTC. Its translation is CSARGGYEQYF. The chain recombines TRBV20-1 with TRBJ2-7; D remains unclear. This CDR3 is built from 11 residues. The V end was cut by 1 base, the J end by 4 bases, with 5 bases between. The germline V gene encodes CDR1 DFQATT and CDR2 SNEGSKA (reference sequence).

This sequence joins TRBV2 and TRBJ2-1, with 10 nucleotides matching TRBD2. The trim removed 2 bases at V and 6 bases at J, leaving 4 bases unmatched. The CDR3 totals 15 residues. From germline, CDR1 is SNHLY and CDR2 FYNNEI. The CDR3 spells CASSEPTSGSNEQFF. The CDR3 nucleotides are TGTGCCAGCAGTGAACCGACTAGCGGGTCCAATGAGCAGTTCTTC.

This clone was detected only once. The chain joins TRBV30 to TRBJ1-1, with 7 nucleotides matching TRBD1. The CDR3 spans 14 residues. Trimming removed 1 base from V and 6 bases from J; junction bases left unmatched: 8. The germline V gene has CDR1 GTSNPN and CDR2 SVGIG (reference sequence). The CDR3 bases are TGTGCCTGGAGTGCAAATCTCAGGGGGGCTGAAGCTTTCTTT. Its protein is CAWSANLRGAEAFF.

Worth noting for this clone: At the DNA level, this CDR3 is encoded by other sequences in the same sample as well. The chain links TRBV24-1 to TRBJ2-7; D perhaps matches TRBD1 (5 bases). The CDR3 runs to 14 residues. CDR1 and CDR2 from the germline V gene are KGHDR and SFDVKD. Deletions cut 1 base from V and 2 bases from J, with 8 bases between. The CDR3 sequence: CATSDFRQPYEQYF. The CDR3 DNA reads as TGTGCCACCAGTGATTTTAGACAGCCCTACGAGCAGTACTTC.